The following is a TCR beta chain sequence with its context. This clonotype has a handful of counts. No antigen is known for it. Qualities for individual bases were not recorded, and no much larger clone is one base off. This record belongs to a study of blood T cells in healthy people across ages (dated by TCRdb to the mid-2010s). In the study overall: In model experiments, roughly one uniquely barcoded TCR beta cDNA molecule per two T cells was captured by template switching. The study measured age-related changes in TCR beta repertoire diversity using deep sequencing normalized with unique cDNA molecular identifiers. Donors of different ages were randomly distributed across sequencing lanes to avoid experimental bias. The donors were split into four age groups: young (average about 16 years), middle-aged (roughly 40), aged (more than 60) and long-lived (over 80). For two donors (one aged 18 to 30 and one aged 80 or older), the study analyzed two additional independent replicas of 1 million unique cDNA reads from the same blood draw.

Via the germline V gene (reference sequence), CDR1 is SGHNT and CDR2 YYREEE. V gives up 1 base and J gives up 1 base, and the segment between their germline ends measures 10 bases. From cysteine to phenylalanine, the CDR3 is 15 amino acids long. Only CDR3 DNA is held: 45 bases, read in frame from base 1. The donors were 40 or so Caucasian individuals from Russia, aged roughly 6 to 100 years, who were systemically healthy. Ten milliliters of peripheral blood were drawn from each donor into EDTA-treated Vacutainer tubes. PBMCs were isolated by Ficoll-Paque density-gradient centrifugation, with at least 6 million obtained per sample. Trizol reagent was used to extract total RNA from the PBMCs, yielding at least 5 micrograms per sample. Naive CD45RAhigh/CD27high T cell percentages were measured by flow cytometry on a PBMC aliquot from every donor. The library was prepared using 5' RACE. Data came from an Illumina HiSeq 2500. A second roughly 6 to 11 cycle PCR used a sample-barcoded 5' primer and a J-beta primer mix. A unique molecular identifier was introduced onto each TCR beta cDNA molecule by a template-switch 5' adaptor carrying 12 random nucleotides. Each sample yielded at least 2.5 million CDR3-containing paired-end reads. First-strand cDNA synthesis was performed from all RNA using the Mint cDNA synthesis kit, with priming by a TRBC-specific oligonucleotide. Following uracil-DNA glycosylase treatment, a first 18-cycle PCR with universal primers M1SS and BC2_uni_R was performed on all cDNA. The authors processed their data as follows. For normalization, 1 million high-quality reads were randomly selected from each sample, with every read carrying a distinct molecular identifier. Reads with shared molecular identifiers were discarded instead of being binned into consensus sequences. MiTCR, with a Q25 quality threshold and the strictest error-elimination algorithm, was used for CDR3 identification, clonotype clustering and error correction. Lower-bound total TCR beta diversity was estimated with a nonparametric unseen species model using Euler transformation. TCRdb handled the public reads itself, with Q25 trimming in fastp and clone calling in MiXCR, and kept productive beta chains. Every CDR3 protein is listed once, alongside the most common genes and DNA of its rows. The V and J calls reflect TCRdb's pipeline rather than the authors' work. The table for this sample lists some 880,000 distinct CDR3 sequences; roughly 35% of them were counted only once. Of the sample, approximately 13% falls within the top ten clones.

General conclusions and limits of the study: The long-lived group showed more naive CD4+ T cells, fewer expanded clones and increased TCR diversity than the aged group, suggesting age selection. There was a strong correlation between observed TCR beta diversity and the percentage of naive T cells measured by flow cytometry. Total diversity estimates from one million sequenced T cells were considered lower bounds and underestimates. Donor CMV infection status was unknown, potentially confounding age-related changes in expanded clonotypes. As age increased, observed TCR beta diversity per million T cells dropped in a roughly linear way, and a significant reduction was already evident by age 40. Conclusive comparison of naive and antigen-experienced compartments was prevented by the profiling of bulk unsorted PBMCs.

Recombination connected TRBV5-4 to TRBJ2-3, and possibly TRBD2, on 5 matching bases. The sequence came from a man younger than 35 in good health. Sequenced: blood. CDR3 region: CASSLSERRTDTQYF. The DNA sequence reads TGTGCCAGCAGCTTGAGTGAGCGGCGCACAGATACGCAGTATTTT.